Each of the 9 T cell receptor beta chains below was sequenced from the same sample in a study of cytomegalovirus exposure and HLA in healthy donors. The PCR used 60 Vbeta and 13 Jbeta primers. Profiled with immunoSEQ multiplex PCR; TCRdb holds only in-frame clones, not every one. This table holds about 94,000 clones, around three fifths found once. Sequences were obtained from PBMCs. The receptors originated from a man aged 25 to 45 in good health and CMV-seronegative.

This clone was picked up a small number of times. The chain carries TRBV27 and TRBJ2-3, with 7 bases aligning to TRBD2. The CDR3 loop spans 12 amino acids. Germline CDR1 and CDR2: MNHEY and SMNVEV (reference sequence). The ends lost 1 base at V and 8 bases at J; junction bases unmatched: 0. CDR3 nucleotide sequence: TGTGCCAGCAGTTTATGGGGGGGTACGCAGTATTTT. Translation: CASSLWGGTQYF.

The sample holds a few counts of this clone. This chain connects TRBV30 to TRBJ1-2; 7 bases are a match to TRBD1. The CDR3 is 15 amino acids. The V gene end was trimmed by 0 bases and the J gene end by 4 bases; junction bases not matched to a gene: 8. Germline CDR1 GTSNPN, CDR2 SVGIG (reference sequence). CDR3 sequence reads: CAWSVSSQGGYGYTF. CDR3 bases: TGTGCCTGGAGTGTATCTTCCCAGGGGGGCTATGGCTACACCTTC.

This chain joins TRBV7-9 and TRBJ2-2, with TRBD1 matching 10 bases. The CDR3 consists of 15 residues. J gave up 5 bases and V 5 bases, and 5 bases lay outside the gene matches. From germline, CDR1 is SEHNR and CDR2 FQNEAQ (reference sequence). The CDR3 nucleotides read TGTGCCAGCAGCCCACCGGGACAGGGGACCGGGGAGCTGTTTTTT. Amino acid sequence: CASSPPGQGTGELFF. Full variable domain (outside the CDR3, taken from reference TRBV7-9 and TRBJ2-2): DTGVSQNPRHKITKRGQNVTFRCDPISEHNRLYWYRQTLGQGPEFLTYFQNEAQLEKSRLLSDRFSAERPKGSFSTLEIQRTEQGDSAMYLCASSPPGQGTGELFFGEGSRLTVL.

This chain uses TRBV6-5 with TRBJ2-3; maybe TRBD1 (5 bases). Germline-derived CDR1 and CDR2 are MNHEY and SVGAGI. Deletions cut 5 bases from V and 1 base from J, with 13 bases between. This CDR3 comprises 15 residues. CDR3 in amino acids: CASSGKTGRTDTQYF. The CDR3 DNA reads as TGTGCCAGCAGTGGGAAAACAGGTCGCACAGATACGCAGTATTTT.

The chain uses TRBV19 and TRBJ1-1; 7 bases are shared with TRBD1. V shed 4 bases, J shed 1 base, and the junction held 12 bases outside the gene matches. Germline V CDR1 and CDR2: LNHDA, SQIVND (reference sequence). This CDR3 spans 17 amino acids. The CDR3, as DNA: TGTGCCAGTAGTAAGCACAGATGGACAGGCACGAACACTGAAGCTTTCTTT. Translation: CASSKHRWTGTNTEAFF.

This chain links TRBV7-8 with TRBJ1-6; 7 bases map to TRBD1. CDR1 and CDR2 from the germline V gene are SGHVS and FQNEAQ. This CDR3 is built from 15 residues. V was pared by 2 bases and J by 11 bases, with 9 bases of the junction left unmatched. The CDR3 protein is CASSLKGARGTPLHF. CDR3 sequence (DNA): TGTGCCAGCAGCTTAAAGGGGGCCCGGGGGACACCCCTCCACTTT.

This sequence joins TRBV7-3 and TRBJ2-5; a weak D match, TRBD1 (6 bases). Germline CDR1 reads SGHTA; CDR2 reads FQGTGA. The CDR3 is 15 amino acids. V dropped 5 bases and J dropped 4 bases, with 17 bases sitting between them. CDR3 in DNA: TGTGCCAGCAGCCCTCAGGGGTCTAGGGGAGAGACCCAGTACTTC. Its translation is CASSPQGSRGETQYF.

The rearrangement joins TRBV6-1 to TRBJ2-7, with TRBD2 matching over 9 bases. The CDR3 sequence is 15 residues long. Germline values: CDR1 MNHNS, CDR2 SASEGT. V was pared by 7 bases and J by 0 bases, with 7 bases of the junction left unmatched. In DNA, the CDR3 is TGTGCCAGCACGTTCGGACTAGCGAGCTCCTACGAGCAGTACTTC. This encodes CASTFGLASSYEQYF.

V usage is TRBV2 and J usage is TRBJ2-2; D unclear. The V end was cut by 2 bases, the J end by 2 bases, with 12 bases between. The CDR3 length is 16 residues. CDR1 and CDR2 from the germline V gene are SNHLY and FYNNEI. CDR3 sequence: CASSEWVQANTGELFF. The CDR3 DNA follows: TGTGCCAGCAGTGAATGGGTCCAGGCCAACACCGGGGAGCTGTTTTTT.